These T cell receptor beta chains were read from a single sample in a study of OX40 agonist ivuxolimab in advanced cancers. Sequencing was performed with immunoSEQ multiplex PCR; in TCRdb, only in-frame clones are kept and a portion is missing. Of 75,000 or so clones in the sample, roughly 83% were seen once. Sequenced here: CD4+ or CD8+ T cells sorted from blood, sampled in a trial of the OX40 agonist ivuxolimab. The source of these receptors is an adult with an advanced solid tumor such as melanoma, head and neck, liver or kidney cancer. Each CDR3 is given with its conserved first and last residue. The order of the fields is J gene, V gene, D gene, clone size, CDR3 DNA, CDR3 protein. The D gene is left open where the match is weak. A row's size may be missing; if present it is once, few, many or a size class.

>TRBJ1-1|TRBV2|NA|NA
TGTGCCAGCAGGAACCCAGACCAGGGCAATCCTGAAGCTTTCTTT
CASRNPDQGNPEAFF
>TRBJ1-2|TRBV9|TRBD1|NA
TGTGCCAGCAGCGTAGGGGACAGGGTAATGACGAACTATGGCTACACCTTC
CASSVGDRVMTNYGYTF
>TRBJ1-2|TRBV7-9|NA|NA
TGTGCCAGCAGCTTAAGGGACTATGGCTACACCTTC
CASSLRDYGYTF
>TRBJ2-7|TRBV13|TRBD1|NA
TGTGCCAGCAGCCGGGACAGGACGTACGAGCAGTACTTC
CASSRDRTYEQYF
>TRBJ2-6|TRBV5-4|NA|NA
TGTGCCAGCAGCTTGGCCAGGCCGTTCTCTGGGGCCAACGTCCTGACTTTC
CASSLARPFSGANVLTF
>TRBJ1-3|TRBV4-1|NA|NA
TGCGCCAGCAGCCAAGAAGGGCCCCGAGGGGAATATTTT
CASSQEGPRGEYF
>TRBJ2-3|TRBV9|TRBD2|NA
TGTGCCAGCAGCGTAAGGCGGGAGGCAGATACGCAGTATTTT
CASSVRREADTQYF
>TRBJ1-1|TRBV4-1|NA|few
TGCGCCAGCAGCCAAGTTCTCTTCCCGGGCCTAAGGATGAACACTGAAGCTTTCTTT
CASSQVLFPGLRMNTEAFF
>TRBJ2-1|TRBV11-3|TRBD2|NA
TGTGCCAGCAGCCGTGAGATGGGGAGCGGGAGGGTCGGCAATGAGCAGTTCTTC
CASSREMGSGRVGNEQFF
>TRBJ2-7|TRBV7-8|TRBD1|few
TGTGCCAGCAGCTTCGGGACAGTCTACGAGCAGTACTTC
CASSFGTVYEQYF
>TRBJ2-1|TRBV7-8|TRBD2|few
TGTGCCAGCAGCCCATTTCGTATACTAGCGGGAGTTAAGGGCAATGAGCAGTTCTTC
CASSPFRILAGVKGNEQFF
>TRBJ2-4|TRBV4-3|NA|once
TGCGCCAGCAGCCAATCGCTAACGGGACCTCAGTACTTC
CASSQSLTGPQYF
>TRBJ2-7|TRBV29-1|TRBD1|NA
TGCAGCGTTCGATTAGGGGACAGGGGGTACGAGCAGTACTTC
CSVRLGDRGYEQYF
>TRBJ2-5|TRBV2|NA|NA
TGTGCCGGGTTACGGGGGCAGGGAGAGACCCAGTACTTC
CAGLRGQGETQYF
>TRBJ2-3|TRBV11-2|NA|NA
TGTGCCACCAAACCAGGTGCTAGCACAGATACGCAGTATTTT
CATKPGASTDTQYF
>TRBJ1-1|TRBV6-6|TRBD1|NA
TGTGCCAGCACGAGGGGGCAAAGCACTGAAGCTTTCTTT
CASTRGQSTEAFF